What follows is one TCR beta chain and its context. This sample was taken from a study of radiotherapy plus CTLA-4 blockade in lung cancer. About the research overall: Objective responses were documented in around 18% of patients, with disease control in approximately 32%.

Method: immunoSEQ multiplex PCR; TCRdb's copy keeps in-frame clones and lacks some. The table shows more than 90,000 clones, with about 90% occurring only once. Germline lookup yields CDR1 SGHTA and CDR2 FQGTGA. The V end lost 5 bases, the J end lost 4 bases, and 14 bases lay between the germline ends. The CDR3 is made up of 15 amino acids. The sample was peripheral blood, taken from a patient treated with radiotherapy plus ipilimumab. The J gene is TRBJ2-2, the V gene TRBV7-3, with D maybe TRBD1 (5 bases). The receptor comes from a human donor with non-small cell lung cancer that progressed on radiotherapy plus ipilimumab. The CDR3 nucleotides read TGTGCCAGCAGCCCGTCGGACACAACCACCGGGGAGCTGTTTTTT. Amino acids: CASSPSDTTTGELFF.